The clone carrying this TCR beta chain was counted only a few times. Sequence at one end of the junction differs from germline and may be a read error. With MiXCR, TCRdb called clones anew from the PCR reads. Seen here are roughly 24,000 clones, roughly 18% observed once, and the top ten hold approximately 2.9%. Germline V gene data show CDR1 as KGHDR and CDR2 as SFDVKD. This CDR3 is 13 amino acids long. The sample is drawn from a study of metastatic and nonmetastatic thyroid tumors. Treatment of any kind had been given to no patient before thyroid surgery. This TCR came from a male donor with papillary thyroid cancer or a benign thyroid nodule (not recorded which). Some clones in this sample may be carry-over from other donors' samples. Sample: adjacent normal tissue. The rearrangement joins TRBV24-1 to TRBJ1-2; D is possibly TRBD1 (6 bases). Here the CDR3 DNA reads TGTGTCACCAGGTACAGGGAAAACTATGGCTACACCTTC. Its translation is CVTRYRENYGYTF.